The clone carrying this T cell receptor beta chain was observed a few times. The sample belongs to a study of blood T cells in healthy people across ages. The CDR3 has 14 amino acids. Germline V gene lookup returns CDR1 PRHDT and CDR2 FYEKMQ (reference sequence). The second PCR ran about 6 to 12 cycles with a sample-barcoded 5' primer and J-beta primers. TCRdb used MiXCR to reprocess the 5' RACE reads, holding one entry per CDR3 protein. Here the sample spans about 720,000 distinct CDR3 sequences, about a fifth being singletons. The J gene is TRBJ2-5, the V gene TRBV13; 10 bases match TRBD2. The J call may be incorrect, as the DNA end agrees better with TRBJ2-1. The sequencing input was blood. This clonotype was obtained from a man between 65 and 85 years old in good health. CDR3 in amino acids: CASSLERGGGEQFF. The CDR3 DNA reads TGTGCCAGCAGCTTAGAGCGGGGGGGCGGTGAGCAGTTCTTC.